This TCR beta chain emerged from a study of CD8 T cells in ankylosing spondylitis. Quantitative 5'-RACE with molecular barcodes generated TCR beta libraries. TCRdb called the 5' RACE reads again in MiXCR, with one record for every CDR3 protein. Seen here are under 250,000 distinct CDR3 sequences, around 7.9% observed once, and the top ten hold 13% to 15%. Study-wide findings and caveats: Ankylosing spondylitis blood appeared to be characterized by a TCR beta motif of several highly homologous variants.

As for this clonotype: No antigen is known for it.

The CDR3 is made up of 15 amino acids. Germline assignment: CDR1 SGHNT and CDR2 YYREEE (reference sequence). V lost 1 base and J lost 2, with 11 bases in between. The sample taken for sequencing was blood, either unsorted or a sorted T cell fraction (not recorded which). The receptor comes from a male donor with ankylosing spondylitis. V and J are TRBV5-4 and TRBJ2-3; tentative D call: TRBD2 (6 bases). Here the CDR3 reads CASSLPLDYTDTQYF. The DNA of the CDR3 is TGTGCCAGCAGCTTGCCCTTGGACTACACAGATACGCAGTATTTT. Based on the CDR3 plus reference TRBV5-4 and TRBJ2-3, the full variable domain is ETGVTQSPTHLIKTRGQQVTLRCSSQSGHNTVSWYQQALGQGPQFIFQYYREEENGRGNFPPRFSGLQFPNYSSELNVNALELDDSALYLCASSLPLDYTDTQYFGPGTRLTVL.